These T cell receptor beta chains were read from a single sample in a study of cytomegalovirus exposure and HLA in healthy donors. Sequencing was performed with immunoSEQ multiplex PCR; in TCRdb, only in-frame clones are kept and a portion is missing. The sample lists tens of thousands of clones, just under 95% occurring once. Sequenced sample: PBMCs. These receptors all stem from a man between 18 and 29 years old in good health and CMV-seropositive. The CDR3 runs from the conserved cysteine through the conserved F or W. D genes are given only for firm matches. Clone size appears in some rows only: once, few, many, or a class for an expanded clone.

D | size | J | V | DNA | CDR3
- | - | TRBJ2-6 | TRBV19 | TGTGCCAGTAAGGTCTACAGCAACTCTGGGGCCAACGTCCTGACTTTC | CASKVYSNSGANVLTF
TRBD2 | - | TRBJ2-5 | TRBV18 | TGTGCCAGCTCACCACCCGGGACTAGCGAAAAAGAGACCCAGTACTTC | CASSPPGTSEKETQYF
- | - | TRBJ1-2 | TRBV27 | TGTGCCAGCAGTCCCTTGGACAGCCCCTATGGCTACACCTTC | CASSPLDSPYGYTF
TRBD2 | - | TRBJ2-1 | TRBV27 | TGTGCCAGCAGTTCCCGGGCTAGCGGGAGGGCGGTTGAGCAGTTCTTC | CASSSRASGRAVEQFF
- | - | TRBJ1-2 | TRBV30 | TGTGCCTGGAGTGTTCTAGGGGCGGGGGATGGCTACACCTTC | CAWSVLGAGDGYTF
TRBD1 | once | TRBJ1-1 | TRBV11-2 | TGTGCCAGCAGCTTAGAAGTCGGGACAGCGGGCACTGAAGCTTTCTTT | CASSLEVGTAGTEAFF
- | - | TRBJ1-4 | TRBV7-2 | TGTGCCAGCAGCTTAGGGACAGAAACTAATGAAAAACTGTTTTTT | CASSLGTETNEKLFF
- | - | TRBJ2-5 | TRBV27 | TGTGCCAGCAAACCCGGCGGCTACCAAGAGACCCAGTACTTC | CASKPGGYQETQYF
TRBD1 | - | TRBJ2-7 | TRBV7-8 | TGTGCCAGCAGCTTAAGGACAGGCTCCTACGAGCAGTACTTC | CASSLRTGSYEQYF
- | - | TRBJ2-7 | TRBV19 | TGTGCCAGTAGTACCTCCCCCGCGTTCACTGGCTACGAGCAGTACTTC | CASSTSPAFTGYEQYF
- | once | TRBJ1-2 | TRBV6-5 | TGTGCCAGCAGGGGACTGATCAACTATGGCTACACCTTC | CASRGLINYGYTF
- | - | TRBJ1-2 | TRBV6-4 | TGTGCCAGCACCATCTCCGCGGAAGGAATCTATGGCTACACCTTC | CASTISAEGIYGYTF
- | - | TRBJ1-2 | TRBV14 | TGTGCCAGCAGCCAAGATGGCCAGGGTGTCGGCTACACCTTC | CASSQDGQGVGYTF
- | - | TRBJ1-2 | TRBV9 | TGTGCCAGCAGCGTGGGACAAGGCTCGGGCTACACCTTC | CASSVGQGSGYTF
- | once | TRBJ1-4 | TRBV29-1 | TGCAGCGTTGAAGACTACGAGGAAAAACTGTTTTTT | CSVEDYEEKLFF
- | - | TRBJ2-7 | TRBV5-1 | TGCGCCAGCAGCTTCCGGGGATCCTACGAGCAGTACTTC | CASSFRGSYEQYF
TRBD2 | - | TRBJ2-7 | TRBV30 | TGTGCCTGGAGGCTAGCGGGAGGTACCGAGCAGTACTTC | CAWRLAGGTEQYF
- | - | TRBJ2-1 | TRBV4-1 | TGCGCCAGCAGCCAAGACAGAACAAACAATGAGCAGTTCTTC | CASSQDRTNNEQFF
- | - | TRBJ1-6 | TRBV11-2 | TGTGCCAGCACCGTGGGACTTGGGGATTCACCCCTCCACTTT | CASTVGLGDSPLHF
TRBD1 | - | TRBJ1-5 | TRBV7-9 | TGTGCCAGCAGCTTCCCCCTTCAGGGGGGCCGGCAAGAGAATCAGCCCCAGCATTTT | CASSFPLQGGRQENQPQHF
- | - | TRBJ2-1 | TRBV27 | TGTGCCAGCAGCCTCGGCAATGAGCAGTTCTTC | CASSLGNEQFF
TRBD1 | - | TRBJ1-4 | TRBV15 | TGTGCCACCAGCAGAGAAATGGGGACAGCAACTAATGAAAAACTGTTTTTT | CATSREMGTATNEKLFF
TRBD2 | once | TRBJ2-1 | TRBV11-3 | TGTGCCAGCAGCTTAGACCTCTACTCGGGACTAGCGGGGGATGAGCAGTTCTTC | CASSLDLYSGLAGDEQFF
- | - | TRBJ2-5 | TRBV18 | TGTGCCAGCTCACCATCGGGACAAGAGACCCAGTACTTC | CASSPSGQETQYF
TRBD1 | - | TRBJ1-1 | TRBV19 | TGTGCCAGTAGTAGCTACAGGGGGCTGGGCACTGAAGCTTTCTTT | CASSSYRGLGTEAFF
- | - | TRBJ2-7 | TRBV7-2 | TGTGCCAGCAGCCTTCACAGACAGGACGAGCAGTACTTC | CASSLHRQDEQYF
- | - | TRBJ1-5 | TRBV6-1 | TGTGCCAGCAGTGATGGGCCGCCAGGGCAGCCCCAGCATTTT | CASSDGPPGQPQHF
TRBD2 | - | TRBJ2-1 | TRBV11-2 | TGTGCCAGCAGCTCCCGACTAGCGGGTAATGAGCAGTTCTTC | CASSSRLAGNEQFF
- | - | TRBJ1-1 | TRBV27 | TGTGCCAGCAGTTTGTACAGGGTCGGGACTGAAGCTTTCTTT | CASSLYRVGTEAFF
- | - | TRBJ2-5 | TRBV28 | TGTGCCAGCAGTGACGGAAGGGGCTTGGAGACCCAGTACTTC | CASSDGRGLETQYF
TRBD1 | - | TRBJ1-5 | TRBV2 | TGTGCCAGCAGCTACGACAGGGCGAGCAATCAGCCCCAGCATTTT | CASSYDRASNQPQHF
- | - | TRBJ1-4 | TRBV5-1 | TGCGCCAGCAGCTTCCGGGGGACGGAGAGTGCAACTAATGAAAAACTGTTTTTT | CASSFRGTESATNEKLFF
- | - | TRBJ1-1 | TRBV7-3 | TGTGCCAGCAGCTTAACTCTAAACACTGAAGCTTTCTTT | CASSLTLNTEAFF
- | - | TRBJ2-5 | TRBV7-9 | TGTGCCAGCAGCTTACAAGCAGAGACCCAGTACTTC | CASSLQAETQYF
TRBD2 | - | TRBJ2-5 | TRBV5-1 | TGCGCCAGCAGTGTCCCCGGGGGGGAGACCCAGTACTTC | CASSVPGGETQYF
TRBD2 | - | TRBJ2-7 | TRBV7-2 | TGTGCCAGCAGCTTTACCACCGGGACTAGCGGGACCGAGCAGTACTTC | CASSFTTGTSGTEQYF
TRBD2 | - | TRBJ2-3 | TRBV28 | TGTGCCAGCAGTTCGACGACTAGCGGAGCTACAGATACGCAGTATTTT | CASSSTTSGATDTQYF
TRBD2 | - | TRBJ2-1 | TRBV7-3 | TGTGCCAGCAGCTTACGACTAGCGGGGGGCGAGCAGTTCTTC | CASSLRLAGGEQFF
- | - | TRBJ1-5 | TRBV25-1 | TGTGCCAGCAGTGGGTACTCCAATCAGCCCCAGCATTTT | CASSGYSNQPQHF
TRBD1 | once | TRBJ1-2 | TRBV4-1 | TGCGCCAGCAGCCAGATAGACAGGGGGCCCGGAAACTATGGCTACACCTTC | CASSQIDRGPGNYGYTF
TRBD1 | once | TRBJ2-7 | TRBV7-6 | TGTGCCAGCAGCTTAGAGGTGATTGGGGTGGGACAGGGGGACGAGCAGTACTTC | CASSLEVIGVGQGDEQYF
- | - | TRBJ1-2 | TRBV11-2 | TGTGCCAGCAGCTTTTCAACTCCCTATGGCTACACCTTC | CASSFSTPYGYTF
TRBD1 | - | TRBJ2-6 | TRBV5-5 | TGTGCCAGCATCCCCGCCAGGGGGTTGGTTGGGGCCAACGTCCTGACTTTC | CASIPARGLVGANVLTF
- | - | TRBJ2-3 | TRBV6-1 | TGTGCCAGCAGTGGATCGGGTTCTAGCACAGATACGCAGTATTTT | CASSGSGSSTDTQYF
- | - | TRBJ2-1 | TRBV5-6 | TGTGCCAGCAGCCCTGGACGGGCGGGGGCCACCTACAATGAGCAGTTCTTC | CASSPGRAGATYNEQFF